These 20 T cell receptor beta chains share one sample of origin, sequenced in a study of neurological immune-mediated disorders. The time point denotes: technical triplicate 2. TCRdb processed the 5' RACE reads anew with MiXCR; each CDR3 protein has one entry. The profile shows around 56,000 distinct CDR3 sequences, approximately 25% of them singletons. Sequencing was performed on PBMCs. Receptors were obtained from a man in his 60s with HTLV-1-associated myelopathy (HAM/TSP).

This clonotype was recorded many times. The CDR3 DNA reads as TGCAGTGGGGCAGGGGCTAACTCCTACGAGCAGTACTTC. It yields the protein CSGAGANSYEQYF. The rearrangement uses TRBV20-1 and TRBJ2-7, with D perhaps TRBD1 (6 bases). CDR1 and CDR2 (germline): DFQATT, SNEGSKA (reference sequence). V lost 7 bases and J lost 0, with 13 bases in between. This CDR3 has 13 residues.

This clonotype was detected ten times or more. The V and J genes are TRBV7-9 and TRBJ2-7; D not certain. The V gene's germline CDR1 is SEHNR and CDR2 FQNEAQ (reference sequence). The V gene lost 0 bases and the J gene lost 4 bases, with 16 bases spanning the gap. The CDR3 covers 16 residues. CDR3 DNA: TGTGCCAGCAGCTTAGCCCTCGGAACGGGCTCATACGAGCAGTACTTC. Amino acid sequence: CASSLALGTGSYEQYF.

In its sample, this clonotype was seen once. The V call is TRBV21-1, the J call TRBJ2-6; the listed D gene, TRBD1, was not tested against the DNA. TRBV21-1 is described as a pseudogene. The CDR3 spans 18 residues. CDR3 sequence: CASSKTGGTLSGANVLTF. The CDR3 coding sequence is TGTGCCAGCAGCAAAACAGGGGGTACCCTCTCTGGGGCCAACGTCCTGACTTTC.

This clonotype was observed at least ten times. V is TRBV24-1 and J is TRBJ2-1; D assignment may be TRBD1 or TRBD2 (5 bases each). This CDR3 has 17 amino acids. The V and J ends lost 0 bases and 9 bases respectively, with 20 bases between them. CDR1 is KGHDR, CDR2 SFDVKD, per germline. The CDR3 protein is CATSDLPGALSIGEQFF. CDR3 coding DNA: TGTGCCACCAGTGATTTGCCCGGGGCCCTCTCGATCGGTGAGCAGTTCTTC.

This clonotype was picked up many times. The rearrangement joins TRBV10-3 to TRBJ2-3, with TRBD2 identical over 9 bases. V lost 11 bases to trimming and J lost 3 bases; unmatched junction nucleotides: 9. Germline CDR1 is ENHRY and CDR2 is SYGVKD. The CDR3 sequence is 14 residues long. The chain's CDR3 is CASPGLAGTDTQYF. CDR3 coding DNA: TGTGCCTCCCCCGGGCTAGCGGGAACAGATACGCAGTATTTT.

In this sample, this clonotype turned up many times. The chain recombines TRBV5-6 with TRBJ1-1; 8 bases fit TRBD1. CDR3 size: 14 residues. Germline V lookup: CDR1 SGHDT, CDR2 YYEEEE. V dropped 5 bases and J dropped 1; count of bases not matched to a gene: 4. The CDR3 nucleotides read TGTGCCAGCAGGCCACAGGGGGGGAACACTGAAGCTTTCTTT. Its translation is CASRPQGGNTEAFF.

This clonotype appeared once. The rearrangement links TRBV24-1 to TRBJ1-5; the match to TRBD1 covers 11 bases. The CDR3 has 16 amino acids. V dropped 3 bases and J dropped 6; count of bases not matched to a gene: 6. Germline values: CDR1 KGHDR, CDR2 SFDVKD. CDR3 amino acids: CATSDGGQGAVQPQHF. CDR3 nucleotide sequence: TGTGCCACCAGTGATGGTGGACAGGGGGCAGTTCAGCCCCAGCATTTT.

This clonotype was seen a handful of times. Here the CDR3 reads CASSQDFRGLVFKNIQYF. Written as DNA, the CDR3 is TGTGCCAGCAGCCAAGATTTCAGGGGCCTTGTCTTCAAAAACATTCAGTACTTC. V is TRBV3-1 and J is TRBJ2-4, with a possible D match to TRBD1 (6 bases). The germline V gene has CDR1 LGHDT and CDR2 YNNKEL (reference sequence). CDR3 length equals 18 residues. V lost 0 bases to trimming and J lost 3 bases, with 18 bases between them. Filled out from reference TRBV3-1 and TRBJ2-4, the complete variable domain reads DTAVSQTPKYLVTQMGNDKSIKCEQNLGHDTMYWYKQDSKKFLKIMFSYNNKELIINETVPNRFSPKSPDKAHLNLHINSLELGDSAVYFCASSQDFRGLVFKNIQYFGAGTRLSVL.

This clonotype was seen at least ten times. The gene calls are TRBV28 and TRBJ2-7, with D possibly TRBD1 on 5 matching bases. Per the germline V gene, CDR1 is MDHEN and CDR2 is SYDVKM. The V end lost 4 bases, the J end lost 2 bases, and 9 bases lay between the germline ends. The CDR3 is 13 residues long. The CDR3 region is CASSSQGAYEQYF. The CDR3 DNA reads as TGTGCCAGCAGTTCGCAGGGTGCCTACGAGCAGTACTTC.

This clonotype was detected ten times or more. This chain links TRBV20-1 with TRBJ2-1, with D uncertain. The CDR3 is 14 residues long. With 3 bases removed from V and 0 bases from J, the gap between germline ends came to 9 bases. Germline assignment: CDR1 DFQATT and CDR2 SNEGSKA (reference sequence). This chain's CDR3 is CSASLRGSYNEQFF. CDR3 DNA: TGCAGTGCTAGTCTTCGAGGCTCCTACAATGAGCAGTTCTTC.

This clonotype was seen repeatedly, ten times or more. This rearrangement joins TRBV14 to TRBJ2-1; D call uncertain. Between the trimmed V and J ends, which lost 1 base and 4 bases, there was a span of 5 bases. CDR1 SGHDN and CDR2 FVKESK come from the germline V gene. The CDR3 has 13 residues. The CDR3 protein is CASSQGTYNEQFF. The CDR3 nucleotides are TGTGCCAGCAGCCAAGGCACTTACAATGAGCAGTTCTTC. Based on the CDR3 plus reference TRBV14 and TRBJ2-1, the full variable domain is EAGVTQFPSHSVIEKGQTVTLRCDPISGHDNLYWYRRVMGKEIKFLLHFVKESKQDESGMPNNRFLAERTGGTYSTLKVQPAELEDSGVYFCASSQGTYNEQFFGPGTRLTVL.

This clonotype was seen a single time. This chain connects TRBV5-1 to TRBJ2-7; 9 bases line up with TRBD2. Germline assignment: CDR1 SGHRS and CDR2 YFSETQ. The CDR3 loop spans 16 amino acids. Unmatched junction bases numbered 10, after V lost 5 bases and J lost 1 base. CDR3 sequence reads: CASRDHTSGRSYEQYF. CDR3 coding DNA: TGCGCCAGCAGGGACCACACTAGCGGGCGATCCTACGAGCAGTACTTC.

In regard to this clonotype: The junction departs from the called germline gene at one end, perhaps through a read error. The rearrangement links TRBV6-1 to TRBJ1-5; no firm D call. Germline V gene lookup returns CDR1 MNHNS and CDR2 SASEGT. This CDR3 comprises 12 residues. The CDR3 DNA follows: TGTGCCAGCAGGCTAGGCGATCAGACCCAGCATTTT. Amino acid sequence: CASRLGDQTQHF.

This rearrangement joins TRBV4-1 to TRBJ2-7; 7 bases fit TRBD1. The V gene's germline CDR1 is MGHRA and CDR2 YSYEKL. V dropped 1 base and J dropped 0; count of bases not matched to a gene: 18. This CDR3 region has 20 residues. The CDR3 loop reads CASSQVSLWKGASFSYEQYF. The CDR3 DNA reads as TGCGCCAGCAGCCAAGTTAGTTTGTGGAAGGGGGCAAGCTTCTCCTACGAGCAGTACTTC.

Ten or more counts support this clonotype. The chain is built from TRBV10-3 and TRBJ2-7; TRBD1 matches at 7 bases. This CDR3 is 12 amino acids long. The ends lost 4 bases at V and 6 bases at J; junction bases unmatched: 3. Germline assignment: CDR1 ENHRY and CDR2 SYGVKD. This CDR3 is CAISGNRGEQYF. In nucleotides, the CDR3 is TGTGCCATCAGTGGAAACAGGGGCGAGCAGTACTTC.

At least ten counts were recorded for this clonotype. The chain links TRBV12-3 or TRBV12-4 to TRBJ1-5, with 7 bases fitting TRBD1. The CDR3 spans 18 residues. V shed 4 bases, J shed 5 bases, and the junction held 17 bases outside the gene matches. The CDR3 protein is CASSSIRKQGKYDQPQHF. CDR3 DNA: TGTGCCAGCAGTTCAATTAGAAAACAGGGGAAGTATGATCAGCCCCAGCATTTT.

This clonotype was observed many times. The chain carries TRBV5-1 and TRBJ2-1; 11 bases align to TRBD2. V lost 1 base to trimming and J lost 8 bases; unmatched junction nucleotides: 14. The CDR3 has 18 amino acids. Germline V gene sequence: CDR1 SGHRS, CDR2 YFSETQ. The CDR3 nucleotides are TGCGCCAGCAGCTTGTCATCTAGCGGGAGGCCTACCGAATATGAGCAGTTCTTC. This encodes CASSLSSSGRPTEYEQFF.

This clonotype was counted at least ten times. This chain joins TRBV5-1 and TRBJ1-1; D unclear. The CDR3 spans 13 residues. The germline gives CDR1 SGHRS, CDR2 YFSETQ. The V end was cut by 0 bases, the J end by 6 bases, with 9 bases between. CDR3 loop: CASSLESGAEAFF. CDR3 in DNA: TGCGCCAGCAGCTTGGAAAGTGGTGCTGAAGCTTTCTTT.

This clonotype has a count of ten or more. This chain connects TRBV19 to TRBJ2-2, with 7 positions matching TRBD1. Germline CDR1 and CDR2: LNHDA and SQIVND (reference sequence). The CDR3 totals 14 residues. V was clipped by 6 bases and J by 5 bases; unmatched bases: 6. CDR3 sequence (DNA): TGTGCCAGTAGCCGACAGGGAGAGACCGGGGAGCTGTTTTTT. Translation: CASSRQGETGELFF.

This clonotype came up many times. This chain connects TRBV20-1 to TRBJ2-2; D is perhaps TRBD1 (6 bases). Germline loops: CDR1 DFQATT, CDR2 SNEGSKA (reference sequence). The CDR3 extends over 14 amino acids. The V and J ends lost 3 bases and 1 base respectively, with 9 bases between them. This CDR3 is CSASRGLNTGELFF. CDR3 DNA sequence: TGCAGTGCTAGCAGGGGCCTGAACACCGGGGAGCTGTTTTTT.